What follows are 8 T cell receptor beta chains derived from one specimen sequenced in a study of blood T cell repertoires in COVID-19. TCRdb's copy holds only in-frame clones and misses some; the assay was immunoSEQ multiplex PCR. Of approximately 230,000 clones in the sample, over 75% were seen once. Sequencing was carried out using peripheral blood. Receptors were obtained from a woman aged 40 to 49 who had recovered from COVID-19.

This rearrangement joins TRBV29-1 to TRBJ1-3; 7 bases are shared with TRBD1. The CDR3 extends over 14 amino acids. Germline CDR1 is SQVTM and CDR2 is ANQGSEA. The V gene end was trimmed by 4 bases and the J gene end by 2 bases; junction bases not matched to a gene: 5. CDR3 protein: CSVASGQAGNTIYF. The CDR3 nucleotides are TGCAGCGTTGCTTCTGGACAGGCTGGAAACACCATATATTTT.

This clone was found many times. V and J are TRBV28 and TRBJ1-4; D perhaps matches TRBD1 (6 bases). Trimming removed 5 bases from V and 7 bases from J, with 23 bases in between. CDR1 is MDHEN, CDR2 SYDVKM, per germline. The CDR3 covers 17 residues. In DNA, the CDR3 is TGTGCCAGCAGTACCATGGGGGGGCGCACCCTCGCTGAAAAACTGTTTTTT. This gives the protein CASSTMGGRTLAEKLFF.

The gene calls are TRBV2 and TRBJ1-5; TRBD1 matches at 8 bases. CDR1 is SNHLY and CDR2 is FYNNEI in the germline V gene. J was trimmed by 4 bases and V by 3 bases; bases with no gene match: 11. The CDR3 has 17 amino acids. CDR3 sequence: CASSDVAGGLGNQPQHF. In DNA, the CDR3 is TGTGCCAGCAGTGATGTGGCAGGGGGCTTAGGGAATCAGCCCCAGCATTTT.

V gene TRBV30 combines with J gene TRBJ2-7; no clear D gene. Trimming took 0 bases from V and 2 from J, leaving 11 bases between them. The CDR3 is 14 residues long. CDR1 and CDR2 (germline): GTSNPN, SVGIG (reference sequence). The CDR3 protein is CAWSVHPNPYEQYF. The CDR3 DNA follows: TGTGCCTGGAGTGTACATCCCAATCCCTACGAGCAGTACTTC.

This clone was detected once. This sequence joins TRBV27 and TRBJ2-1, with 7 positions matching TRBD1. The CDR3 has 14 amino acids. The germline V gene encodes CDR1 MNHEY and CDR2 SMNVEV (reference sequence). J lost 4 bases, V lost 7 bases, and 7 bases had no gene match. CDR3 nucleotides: TGTGCCAGCAAAAGACAGGGAGAGTACAATGAGCAGTTCTTC. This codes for CASKRQGEYNEQFF.

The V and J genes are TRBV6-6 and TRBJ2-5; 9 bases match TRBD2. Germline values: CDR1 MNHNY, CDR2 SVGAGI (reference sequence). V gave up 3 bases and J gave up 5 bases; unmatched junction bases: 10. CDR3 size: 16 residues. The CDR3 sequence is CASSYPAGGGLETQYF. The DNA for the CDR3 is TGTGCCAGCAGTTATCCGGCGGGAGGGGGGTTGGAGACCCAGTACTTC.

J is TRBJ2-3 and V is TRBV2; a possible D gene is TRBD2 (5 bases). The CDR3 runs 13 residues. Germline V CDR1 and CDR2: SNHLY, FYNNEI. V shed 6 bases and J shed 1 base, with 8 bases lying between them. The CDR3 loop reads CASRVRGTDTQYF. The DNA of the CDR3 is TGTGCCAGCAGGGTGAGGGGCACAGATACGCAGTATTTT.

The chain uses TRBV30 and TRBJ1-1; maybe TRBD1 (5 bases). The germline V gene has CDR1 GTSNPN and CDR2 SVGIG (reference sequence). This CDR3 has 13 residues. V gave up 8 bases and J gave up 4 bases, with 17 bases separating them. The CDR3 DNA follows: TGTGCCGGAACGGACTCGGGGGGCACTGAAGCTTTCTTT. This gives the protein CAGTDSGGTEAFF.